The 30 T cell receptor beta chains presented below share a single source sample, sequenced in a study of response to subunit inactivated influenza vaccine. TCRdb recomputed calls from the RT-PCR reads with MiXCR, one row per CDR3 protein. The sample consists of around 320,000 distinct CDR3 sequences, 22% of them appearing once. The sample here was PBMCs from blood, taken approximately 22 months after vaccination. Source of these receptors: a man between 50 and 70 years old who received an inactivated influenza vaccine.

The chain recombines TRBV11-2 with TRBJ2-1; no clear D gene. This CDR3 has 15 residues. V lost 4 bases and J 9 bases, leaving 19 bases between the germline ends. From germline, CDR1 is SGHAT and CDR2 FQNNGV. CDR3: CASSSRALSPGEQFF. CDR3 DNA sequence: TGTGCCAGCAGCTCCCGGGCCCTTTCACCGGGTGAGCAGTTCTTC.

This chain uses TRBV20-1 with TRBJ2-1; D gene uncertain. The CDR3 length is 12 residues. From germline, CDR1 is DFQATT and CDR2 SNEGSKA (reference sequence). Trimming shortened V by 3 bases and J by 8 bases, and 11 bases separated the two germline ends. In DNA form, the CDR3 reads TGCAGTGCTAGGGATCTGTTTGATGAGCAGTTCTTC. It encodes CSARDLFDEQFF.

This chain links TRBV4-2 with TRBJ2-3; 9 positions match TRBD1. This CDR3 spans 17 amino acids. The trim removed 3 bases at V and 4 bases at J, leaving 11 bases unmatched. Germline-derived CDR1 and CDR2 are LGHNA and YNFKEQ. CDR3 sequence: CASSQESDRGFPDTQYF. The CDR3 nucleotides are TGTGCCAGCAGCCAGGAGTCGGACAGGGGTTTCCCAGATACGCAGTATTTT.

The chain combines TRBV5-6 with TRBJ2-5; unclear D gene. The ends were cut back, 1 base at V and 5 bases at J, with 6 bases in the middle. Looked up from germline, CDR1 is SGHDT and CDR2 is YYEEEE. CDR3 size: 12 residues. Here the CDR3 reads CASSLTGETQYF. CDR3 DNA sequence: TGTGCCAGCAGCTTGACCGGGGAGACCCAGTACTTC.

The rearrangement uses TRBV6-5 and TRBJ2-7, with 9 bases aligning to TRBD2. Germline trimming cut 4 bases from V and 3 bases from J; bases unmatched to any gene: 1. The germline V gene encodes CDR1 MNHEY and CDR2 SVGAGI. This CDR3 is 13 amino acids long. The CDR3 loop reads CASSSSGNYEQYF. As DNA, the CDR3 is TGTGCCAGCAGTTCTAGCGGGAACTACGAGCAGTACTTC.

The table lists this clonotype with a few counts. The chain carries TRBV7-2 and TRBJ1-3; D uncertain. The V end was cut by 5 bases, the J end by 3 bases, with 11 bases between. Germline assignment: CDR1 SGHTA and CDR2 FQGNSA. The CDR3 length is 14 residues. As DNA, the CDR3 is TGTGCCAGCAGCCCAGACGCGGGTGGAAACACCATATATTTT. Amino acids: CASSPDAGGNTIYF.

This clonotype was picked up a small number of times. This rearrangement joins TRBV21-1 to TRBJ1-2; the table gives TRBD1 as D, unverified against the DNA. TRBV21-1 is tagged as a pseudogene. The CDR3 extends over 14 amino acids. The CDR3 sequence is CASFLLGTVYGYTF. In DNA form, the CDR3 reads TGTGCCAGCTTCTTACTCGGGACAGTCTATGGCTACACCTTC.

At least ten counts were recorded for this clonotype. The genes are TRBV5-6 and TRBJ1-1; D is uncertain. The V gene lost 4 bases and the J gene lost 2 bases, with 6 bases spanning the gap. The CDR3 consists of 12 residues. Germline assignment: CDR1 SGHDT and CDR2 YYEEEE. The CDR3 region is CASSIINTEAFF. The CDR3 DNA reads TGTGCCAGCAGCATAATTAACACTGAAGCTTTCTTT.

This clonotype came up a few times. The chain has TRBV6-2 or TRBV6-3 and TRBJ1-2; weak D call: TRBD1 (5 bases). Germline V CDR1 and CDR2: MNHEY, SVGEGT. Trimming stripped 7 bases from V and 5 bases from J, with 20 bases between. The CDR3 extends over 15 amino acids. The CDR3 DNA is TGTGCCAGCACCCAGACGAATCTTGGGGGTTATGGCTACACCTTC. Translated: CASTQTNLGGYGYTF.

This clonotype was seen at least ten times. The V gene is TRBV20-1, the J gene TRBJ1-2, with 9 bases fitting TRBD1. The CDR3 loop spans 15 amino acids. Looked up from germline, CDR1 is DFQATT and CDR2 is SNEGSKA (reference sequence). With 5 bases clipped from V and 6 bases from J, the junction kept 13 bases outside the gene matches. Here the CDR3 reads CSAEAWTGDHDGYTF. The CDR3 nucleotides are TGCAGTGCTGAAGCATGGACAGGGGATCATGATGGCTACACCTTC.

V usage is TRBV29-1 and J usage is TRBJ2-7; TRBD2 matches at 12 bases. The V and J ends lost 6 bases and 6 bases, in that order; junction bases with no gene match: 15. CDR3 size: 16 residues. Germline loops: CDR1 SQVTM, CDR2 ANQGSEA. This CDR3 is CSVQIPSGRAQREQYF. In nucleotides, the CDR3 is TGCAGCGTACAGATACCTAGCGGGAGGGCCCAACGCGAGCAGTACTTC.

This clonotype was observed at least ten times. This rearrangement joins TRBV30 to TRBJ1-5; 7 bases line up with TRBD1. The CDR3 is 14 residues long. The germline CDR1 and CDR2 sequences are GTSNPN and SVGIG (reference sequence). V lost 3 bases and J lost 4; bases outside the gene matches: 6. In nucleotides, the CDR3 is TGTGCCTGGAGAGCGGGACAGCCGAATCAGCCCCAGCATTTT. Amino acids: CAWRAGQPNQPQHF.

The chain joins TRBV29-1 to TRBJ2-5, with 12 bases aligning to TRBD1. This CDR3 spans 14 amino acids. CDR1 SQVTM and CDR2 ANQGSEA come from the germline V gene. The junction had 4 bases not matched to a gene; V was cut back by 6 bases and J by 2 bases. This CDR3 is CSVRDRGRQETQYF. The CDR3 DNA follows: TGCAGCGTCCGGGACAGGGGGCGTCAAGAGACCCAGTACTTC.

This clonotype counts as medium-sized. CDR3 region: CASSYRWDPDLSWPQHF. Written as DNA, the CDR3 is TGTGCCAGCAGTTATAGATGGGACCCCGACCTTTCTTGGCCCCAGCATTTT. V gene TRBV6-6 combines with J gene TRBJ1-5; D possibly corresponds to TRBD1 (5 bases). Trimming cost V 3 bases and J 9 bases, with 24 bases left between them. The CDR3 sequence is 17 residues long. Germline CDR1 and CDR2: MNHNY and SVGAGI (reference sequence).

The chain has TRBV7-2 and TRBJ1-5; TRBD1 agrees at 12 bases. V lost 4 bases, J lost 1 base, and 2 bases stayed unmatched. CDR3 size: 16 residues. Germline lookup yields CDR1 SGHTA and CDR2 FQGNSA. CDR3 region: CASSSGQGASNQPQHF. CDR3 coding DNA: TGTGCCAGCAGCTCGGGACAGGGGGCGAGCAATCAGCCCCAGCATTTT.

V gene TRBV5-6 combines with J gene TRBJ1-3; D remains unclear. The CDR3 contains 14 residues. V was clipped by 1 base and J by 7 bases, with 12 bases between them. CDR1 and CDR2 from the germline V gene are SGHDT and YYEEEE. CDR3: CASSLKGLRNTIYF. The CDR3 nucleotides read TGTGCCAGCAGCTTGAAAGGTCTGAGGAACACCATATATTTT.

V gene TRBV7-2 combines with J gene TRBJ1-4; 10 bases agree with TRBD1. This CDR3 is built from 16 residues. J gave up 8 bases and V 2 bases, and 8 bases lay outside the gene matches. Germline loops: CDR1 SGHTA, CDR2 FQGNSA. CDR3 residues: CASSLFGTGAGEKLFF. CDR3 DNA: TGTGCCAGCAGCTTATTCGGGACAGGGGCAGGAGAAAAACTGTTTTTT. Variable domain in full (rest from reference TRBV7-2 and TRBJ1-4): GAGVSQSPSNKVTEKGKDVELRCDPISGHTALYWYRQSLGQGLEFLIYFQGNSAPDKSGLPSDRFSAERTGGSVSTLTIQRTQQEDSAVYLCASSLFGTGAGEKLFFGSGTQLSVL.

This clonotype was found a few times. The chain joins TRBV7-9 to TRBJ1-1, with D tentatively TRBD1 (5 bases). V was cut by 1 base and J by 4 bases, with 13 bases left in between. This CDR3 has 15 amino acids. Looked up from germline, CDR1 is SEHNR and CDR2 is FQNEAQ (reference sequence). Here the CDR3 reads CASSLEEWQGTEAFF. The CDR3 DNA is TGTGCCAGCAGCTTAGAAGAGTGGCAGGGCACTGAAGCTTTCTTT. The full variable domain, in which reference TRBV7-9 and TRBJ1-1 provide the parts outside the CDR3, is DTGVSQNPRHKITKRGQNVTFRCDPISEHNRLYWYRQTLGQGPEFLTYFQNEAQLEKSRLLSDRFSAERPKGSFSTLEIQRTEQGDSAMYLCASSLEEWQGTEAFFGQGTRLTVV.

The genes are TRBV4-2 and TRBJ2-3; no clear D. Germline loops: CDR1 LGHNA, CDR2 YNFKEQ. Between the trimmed V and J ends, which lost 3 bases and 4 bases, there was a span of 11 bases. The CDR3 has 14 amino acids. CDR3 in amino acids: CASSQLVGPDTQYF. The CDR3 nucleotides are TGTGCCAGCAGCCAGCTAGTCGGGCCAGATACGCAGTATTTT.

The chain recombines TRBV19 with TRBJ1-5, with D hard to call. This CDR3 spans 13 amino acids. From germline, CDR1 is LNHDA and CDR2 SQIVND (reference sequence). V was clipped by 4 bases and J by 6 bases, with 10 bases between them. Written as DNA, the CDR3 is TGTGCCAGTAGTACCGCAGGTGCTCAGCCCCAGCATTTT. Its translation is CASSTAGAQPQHF.

Points on this clonotype: A read error may produce the germline difference seen at one junction end. J is TRBJ2-7 and V is TRBV19, with TRBD1 identical over 7 bases. Germline V gene lookup returns CDR1 LNHDA and CDR2 SQIVND (reference sequence). CDR3 length: 13 amino acids. The CDR3: CASSTRDRPPPSF. The DNA for the CDR3 is TGTGCCAGTAGTACCCGGGACAGACCGCCGCCGTCCTTC.

This clonotype appeared a few times. The DNA for the CDR3 is TGTGCCAGCAGCCTAACCGGGACAGGCGCCGGGAATGAAAAACTGTTTTTT. Protein: CASSLTGTGAGNEKLFF. The chain joins TRBV7-2 to TRBJ1-4; 8 bases map to TRBD1. V lost 5 bases and J lost 5; bases outside the gene matches: 13. This CDR3 spans 17 amino acids. Germline assignment: CDR1 SGHTA and CDR2 FQGNSA.

This clonotype was detected a few times. The rearrangement uses TRBV5-1 and TRBJ1-2; D remains ambiguous. With 0 bases removed from V and 7 bases from J, the gap between germline ends came to 13 bases. The CDR3 consists of 14 residues. Looked up from germline, CDR1 is SGHRS and CDR2 is YFSETQ. This CDR3 reads CASSLADASGGYTF. The CDR3 DNA follows: TGCGCCAGCAGCTTGGCGGATGCTTCGGGTGGCTACACCTTC.

The V and J genes are TRBV7-2 and TRBJ2-2; D ambiguous. The germline V gene encodes CDR1 SGHTA and CDR2 FQGNSA. Trimming left V 2 bases short and J 6 bases short, with 16 bases between. This CDR3 spans 16 amino acids. This chain's CDR3 is CASSLLELNFPGELFF. CDR3 nucleotides: TGTGCCAGCAGCTTATTGGAGTTGAACTTTCCCGGGGAGCTGTTTTTT. Full variable domain (outside the CDR3, taken from reference TRBV7-2 and TRBJ2-2): GAGVSQSPSNKVTEKGKDVELRCDPISGHTALYWYRQSLGQGLEFLIYFQGNSAPDKSGLPSDRFSAERTGGSVSTLTIQRTQQEDSAVYLCASSLLELNFPGELFFGEGSRLTVL.

This clonotype has ten or more counts. The chain couples TRBV14 to TRBJ1-2; D gene unclear. The CDR3 consists of 12 residues. Trimming pared 3 bases from V and 0 bases from J, leaving 2 bases between. Germline CDR1 SGHDN, CDR2 FVKESK. CDR3 region: CASSQANYGYTF. DNA for the CDR3: TGTGCCAGCAGCCAGGCTAACTATGGCTACACCTTC.

This chain links TRBV7-2 with TRBJ2-3; D gene unclear. The ends were cut back, 5 bases at V and 2 bases at J, with 8 bases in the middle. Germline CDR1 SGHTA, CDR2 FQGNSA. The CDR3 has 13 amino acids. Here the CDR3 reads CASSTPTTDTQYF. CDR3 bases: TGTGCCAGCAGCACTCCGACCACAGATACGCAGTATTTT.

The chain employs TRBV4-1 and TRBJ1-1; D unclear. V shed 0 bases and J shed 9 bases, with 8 bases lying between them. The CDR3 is 12 residues long. Germline V CDR1 and CDR2: MGHRA, YSYEKL. Written as DNA, the CDR3 is TGCGCCAGCAGCCAAGATAGGTCCAAAGCTTTCTTT. Protein sequence: CASSQDRSKAFF.

The CDR3 DNA reads TGTGCCAGCAGTCGGGGGGGCCAAGTGACAGATACGCAGTATTTT. Translating gives CASSRGGQVTDTQYF. V usage is TRBV12-3 or TRBV12-4 and J usage is TRBJ2-3, with 8 bases identical to TRBD2. This CDR3 contains 15 residues. Unmatched junction bases numbered 7, after V lost 5 bases and J lost 3 bases.

V usage is TRBV2 and J usage is TRBJ1-2, with a weak D call TRBD1 (6 bases). The germline V and J ends were trimmed by 11 bases and 4 bases, with 17 bases remaining between them. This CDR3 region has 13 residues. Germline assignment: CDR1 SNHLY and CDR2 FYNNEI. As DNA, the CDR3 is TGTGCCGCTAAGGAAGGGGGAAGCTATGGCTACACCTTC. Its translation is CAAKEGGSYGYTF.

This clonotype was detected only a few times. The chain carries TRBV28 and TRBJ1-1, with D hard to call. The CDR3 spans 12 residues. The germline V gene encodes CDR1 MDHEN and CDR2 SYDVKM. V was pared by 6 bases and J by 12 bases, with 17 bases between. This CDR3 is CASRSRAVETFF. CDR3 nucleotide sequence: TGTGCCAGCAGAAGCCGGGCGGTAGAAACTTTCTTT. The full variable domain, its missing parts supplied by reference TRBV28 and TRBJ1-1, is DVKVTQSSRYLVKRTGEKVFLECVQDMDHENMFWYRQDPGLGLRLIYFSYDVKMKEKGDIPEGYSVSREKKERFSLILESASTNQTSMYLCASRSRAVETFFGQGTRLTVV.